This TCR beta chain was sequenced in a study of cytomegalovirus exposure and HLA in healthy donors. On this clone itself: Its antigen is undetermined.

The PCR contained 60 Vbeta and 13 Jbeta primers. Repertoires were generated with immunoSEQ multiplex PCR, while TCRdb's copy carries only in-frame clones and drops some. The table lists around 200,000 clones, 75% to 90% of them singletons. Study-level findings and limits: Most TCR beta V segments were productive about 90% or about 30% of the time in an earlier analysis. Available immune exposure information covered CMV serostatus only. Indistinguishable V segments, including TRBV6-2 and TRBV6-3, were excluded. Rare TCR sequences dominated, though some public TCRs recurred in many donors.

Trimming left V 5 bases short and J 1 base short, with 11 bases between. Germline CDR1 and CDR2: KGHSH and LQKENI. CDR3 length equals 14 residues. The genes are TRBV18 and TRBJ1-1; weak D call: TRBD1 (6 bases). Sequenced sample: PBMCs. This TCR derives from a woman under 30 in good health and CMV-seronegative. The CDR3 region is CASSRQAENTEAFF. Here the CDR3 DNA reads TGTGCCAGCTCAAGACAGGCGGAGAACACTGAAGCTTTCTTT.